This T cell receptor (beta chain) was captured in a study of CD8 T cells in ankylosing spondylitis. Turning to this clonotype: Its antigen remains unknown.

From the 5' RACE reads, TCRdb called clonotypes with MiXCR, one entry per CDR3 protein. The sample contains 26,000 or so distinct CDR3 sequences, roughly 8.6% of which appear only once. Study-wide results and limits: About 8 highly homologous variants made up a TCR beta motif, and this motif appeared characteristic of ankylosing spondylitis blood. Disease-linked clones were reportedly significantly enriched in matched ankylosing spondylitis synovial fluid.

The sequenced material came from blood. The receptor's source is a male donor with ankylosing spondylitis or in good health (not recorded which).

The chain's CDR3 is CASTIGANTIYF. The DNA of the CDR3 is TGTGCCAGCACGATCGGGGCAAACACCATATATTTT. The chain is built from TRBV7-9 and TRBJ1-3; maybe TRBD1 (5 bases). Germline V CDR1 and CDR2: SEHNR, FQNEAQ (reference sequence). The CDR3 length is 12 residues. Trimming removed 7 bases at V and 6 bases at J, with 10 bases between.